One and the same sample provided the 29 T cell receptor beta chains below, sequenced in a study of control samples from healthy donors and cancer patients. Profiling relied on immunoSEQ multiplex PCR, and the TCRdb table lists in-frame clones only, not all of them. The sample has about 130,000 clones; over 85% are singletons. Sequences were obtained from blood. These receptor sequences come from a man aged 18 to 29 in good health.

The CDR3 sequence: CASSKGFLGPGNTEAFF. For the CDR3, the DNA is TGTGCCAGCAGCAAAGGTTTTTTGGGGCCGGGGAACACTGAAGCTTTCTTT. The chain joins TRBV21-1 to TRBJ1-1; no DNA check was done on the table's D call, TRBD1. TRBV21-1 is described as a pseudogene. The CDR3 length is 17 residues.

The chain joins TRBV11-2 to TRBJ2-7; D is unresolved. V lost 8 bases and J lost 0, with 14 bases in between. CDR3 length: 14 residues. Germline loops: CDR1 SGHAT, CDR2 FQNNGV. Here the CDR3 DNA reads TGTGCCAGCCGCGGCGTTTGGGGCTCCTACGAGCAGTACTTC. Protein product: CASRGVWGSYEQYF.

The rearrangement links TRBV4-1 to TRBJ2-2, with D perhaps matching TRBD1 (5 bases). With 3 bases removed from V and 4 bases from J, the gap between germline ends came to 6 bases. CDR1 is MGHRA and CDR2 is YSYEKL in the germline V gene. The length of the CDR3 is 13 residues. In DNA, the CDR3 is TGCGCCAGCAGCCAGCAGGGCACCGGGGAGCTGTTTTTT. This gives the protein CASSQQGTGELFF.

This clone was counted between two and nine times. The V gene is TRBV18, the J gene TRBJ2-7; D remains unclear. V was cut by 3 bases and J by 6 bases, with 12 bases left in between. This CDR3 region has 13 residues. Germline loops: CDR1 KGHSH, CDR2 LQKENI. The CDR3 sequence is CASSPNGLGEQYF. CDR3 bases: TGTGCCAGCTCACCTAATGGTCTAGGCGAGCAGTACTTC.

This chain connects TRBV5-1 to TRBJ2-3; 9 bases agree with TRBD2. The CDR3 runs 14 residues. Germline CDR1 and CDR2: SGHRS and YFSETQ. With V trimmed by 8 bases and J by 2 bases, 6 bases remained unmatched. DNA for the CDR3: TGCGCCAGTAGCGGGGGCCCAATCACAGATACGCAGTATTTT. This encodes CASSGGPITDTQYF.

The chain combines TRBV18 with TRBJ2-5; D not resolved. This CDR3 contains 15 residues. Germline V gene sequence: CDR1 KGHSH, CDR2 LQKENI. Trimming stripped 1 base from V and 3 bases from J, with 12 bases between. CDR3 sequence: CASSPQAPPEETQYF. The CDR3 DNA reads as TGTGCCAGCTCACCACAGGCCCCCCCCGAAGAGACCCAGTACTTC.

This chain joins TRBV19 and TRBJ2-2; 8 bases fit TRBD2. V lost 7 bases to trimming and J lost 3 bases; unmatched junction nucleotides: 10. Germline values: CDR1 LNHDA, CDR2 SQIVND (reference sequence). The length of the CDR3 is 16 residues. As DNA, the CDR3 is TGTGCCAGTACCCCCCTAAGCGGGAGTTACACCGGGGAGCTGTTTTTT. Amino acids: CASTPLSGSYTGELFF.

The chain employs TRBV6-4 and TRBJ2-2; TRBD1 or TRBD2 may be the D gene (5 bases each). CDR3 length equals 14 residues. Deletions cut 2 bases from V and 2 bases from J, with 6 bases between. The germline CDR1 and CDR2 sequences are MRHNA and SNTAGT. The CDR3 DNA follows: TGTGCCAGCAGTGACGGGGGAAACACCGGGGAGCTGTTTTTT. This sequence encodes CASSDGGNTGELFF.

The chain links TRBV5-6 to TRBJ2-7; perhaps TRBD2 as D (6 bases). Germline V gene lookup returns CDR1 SGHDT and CDR2 YYEEEE. CDR3 length: 13 amino acids. Trimming removed 2 bases from V and 7 bases from J, with 13 bases in between. The CDR3 bases are TGTGCCAGCAGCTTATGGGGGGATAGAGAGCAGTACTTC. It yields the protein CASSLWGDREQYF.

This chain joins TRBV4-1 and TRBJ2-6; 9 bases match TRBD1. CDR3 length equals 18 residues. V lost 3 bases to trimming and J lost 0 bases; unmatched junction nucleotides: 6. CDR1 is MGHRA and CDR2 is YSYEKL in the germline V gene. CDR3 coding DNA: TGCGCCAGCAGCCATTCCGGGACAGGGTCCTCTGGGGCCAACGTCCTGACTTTC. This encodes CASSHSGTGSSGANVLTF.

The chain joins TRBV5-1 to TRBJ1-1; no firm D call. Per the germline V gene, CDR1 is SGHRS and CDR2 is YFSETQ. The V end lost 0 bases, the J end lost 3 bases, and 9 bases lay between the germline ends. This CDR3 has 14 amino acids. The CDR3 nucleotides are TGCGCCAGCAGCTTGGCCTCCAGAGACACTGAAGCTTTCTTT. Translated, it gives CASSLASRDTEAFF.

The chain joins TRBV4-1 to TRBJ2-3, with 10 bases lining up with TRBD1. Germline lookup yields CDR1 MGHRA and CDR2 YSYEKL. This CDR3 has 15 amino acids. J was trimmed by 4 bases and V by 2 bases; bases with no gene match: 3. CDR3 coding DNA: TGCGCCAGCAGCCAACCCGGGACAGGGGCAGATACGCAGTATTTT. As protein: CASSQPGTGADTQYF.

CDR3: CASSSSGMNTEAFF. The DNA for the CDR3 is TGCGCCAGCAGCTCGTCAGGGATGAACACTGAAGCTTTCTTT. This sequence joins TRBV5-1 and TRBJ1-1; D perhaps matches TRBD1 (5 bases). Trimming pared 3 bases from V and 0 bases from J, leaving 9 bases between. CDR1 and CDR2 (germline): SGHRS, YFSETQ. This CDR3 region has 14 residues.

The gene calls are TRBV6-5 and TRBJ2-4; either TRBD1 or TRBD2 may fit D (5 bases each). V was trimmed by 7 bases and J by 0 bases, leaving 13 bases between them. This CDR3 is built from 15 residues. Germline V lookup: CDR1 MNHEY, CDR2 SVGAGI. Here the CDR3 DNA reads TGTGCCAGCAAGGGTGGGACCCTAGCCAAAAACATTCAGTACTTC. Amino acid sequence: CASKGGTLAKNIQYF.

V and J are TRBV5-4 and TRBJ1-1, with TRBD1 matching 10 bases. The CDR3 length is 15 residues. Per the germline V gene, CDR1 is SGHNT and CDR2 is YYREEE (reference sequence). The trim removed 4 bases at V and 4 bases at J, leaving 7 bases unmatched. CDR3 sequence: CASSPWTGGSTEAFF. CDR3 coding DNA: TGTGCCAGCAGCCCCTGGACAGGGGGGAGCACTGAAGCTTTCTTT.

The rearrangement links TRBV7-2 to TRBJ2-2; D is possibly TRBD2 (5 bases). Germline V gives CDR1 SGHTA, CDR2 FQGNSA. CDR3 size: 14 residues. Trimming shortened V by 1 base and J by 10 bases, and 13 bases separated the two germline ends. CDR3: CASSLGLGVVELFF. CDR3 coding DNA: TGTGCCAGCAGCTTAGGTCTCGGGGTCGTGGAGCTGTTTTTT.

The chain combines TRBV5-1 with TRBJ2-1; no clear D gene. Germline CDR1 is SGHRS and CDR2 is YFSETQ. V dropped 2 bases and J dropped 5 bases, with 8 bases sitting between them. The CDR3 has 13 residues. In DNA, the CDR3 is TGCGCCAGCAGCTTTGGCCAGAACAATGAGCAGTTCTTC. This codes for CASSFGQNNEQFF. Supplemented by reference TRBV5-1 and TRBJ2-1, the full variable domain reads KAGVTQTPRYLIKTRGQQVTLSCSPISGHRSVSWYQQTPGQGLQFLFEYFSETQRNKGNFPGRFSGRQFSNSRSEMNVSTLELGDSALYLCASSFGQNNEQFFGPGTRLTVL.

The chain links TRBV18 to TRBJ2-5; 9 bases match TRBD1. The J segment lost 5 bases and the V segment lost 1 base, leaving 20 bases of the junction unmatched. There are 20 residues in the CDR3. The germline V gene has CDR1 KGHSH and CDR2 LQKENI. CDR3 DNA: TGTGCCAGCTCACCACTAATTTTATCCCCGGACAGGGGTCCTCAGGAGACCCAGTACTTC. This translates into CASSPLILSPDRGPQETQYF.

The genes are TRBV5-6 and TRBJ1-2; 7 nucleotides agree with TRBD1. This CDR3 spans 14 amino acids. V was clipped by 5 bases and J by 1 base; unmatched bases: 5. CDR1 is SGHDT and CDR2 is YYEEEE in the germline V gene. Here the CDR3 DNA reads TGTGCCAGCAGTCGGGACAGAATTAACTATGGCTACACCTTC. Protein sequence: CASSRDRINYGYTF.

In DNA form, the CDR3 reads TGTGCCTGGAGTGTATACCTAGCGGGTAACACCGGGGAGCTGTTTTTT. This translates into CAWSVYLAGNTGELFF. This sequence joins TRBV30 and TRBJ2-2, with TRBD2 matching over 8 bases. The CDR3 loop spans 16 amino acids. V lost 0 bases to trimming and J lost 2 bases; unmatched junction nucleotides: 5. Germline V lookup: CDR1 GTSNPN, CDR2 SVGIG (reference sequence). Drawing the rest from reference TRBV30 and TRBJ2-2, the complete variable domain is SQTIHQWPATLVQPVGSPLSLECTVEGTSNPNLYWYRQAAGRGLQLLFYSVGIGQISSEVPQNLSASRPQDRQFILSSKKLLLSDSGFYLCAWSVYLAGNTGELFFGEGSRLTVL.

The rearrangement joins TRBV7-9 to TRBJ1-2, with D unresolved. Per germline, CDR1 SEHNR and CDR2 FQNEAQ (reference sequence). CDR3 length equals 14 residues. The V end was cut by 1 base, the J end by 7 bases, with 13 bases between. CDR3 DNA sequence: TGTGCCAGCAGCTTAGTGGCCAGGAAAGGTGGCTACACCTTC. Encoded protein: CASSLVARKGGYTF.

The chain joins TRBV3-1 (or the pseudogene TRBV3-2) to TRBJ1-2, with a possible D match to TRBD1 (6 bases). CDR1 is LGHDT and CDR2 is YNNKEL in the germline V gene (reference sequence). The CDR3 covers 15 residues. The ends were cut back, 3 bases at V and 4 bases at J, with 15 bases in the middle. The CDR3 loop is CASSHSDSRLYGYTF. Written as DNA, the CDR3 is TGTGCCAGCAGCCATTCGGACAGTCGGCTCTATGGCTACACCTTC.

The rearrangement joins TRBV2 to TRBJ1-2, with D perhaps TRBD1 (6 bases). V was clipped by 7 bases and J by 0 bases, with 9 bases between them. The CDR3 runs 13 residues. From germline, CDR1 is SNHLY and CDR2 FYNNEI. The chain's CDR3 is CASTGQTNYGYTF. Written as DNA, the CDR3 is TGTGCCAGCACCGGACAGACTAACTATGGCTACACCTTC.

In this sample, this clone turned up once. This chain links TRBV9 with TRBJ1-5; D call uncertain. Deletions cut 2 bases from V and 0 bases from J, with 9 bases between. Germline CDR1 and CDR2: SGDLS and YYNGEE. The CDR3 has 15 residues. CDR3 nucleotides: TGTGCCAGCAGCGTCTTTGGGAATAGCAATCAGCCCCAGCATTTT. It yields the protein CASSVFGNSNQPQHF.

The rearrangement joins TRBV6-5 to TRBJ2-2; D is unresolved. This CDR3 region has 12 residues. The V end was cut by 2 bases, the J end by 5 bases, with 3 bases between. Germline values: CDR1 MNHEY, CDR2 SVGAGI. CDR3 protein: CASSYQTGELFF. In DNA, the CDR3 is TGTGCCAGCAGTTACCAGACCGGGGAGCTGTTTTTT.

This sequence joins TRBV4-1 and TRBJ1-2, with unresolved D. Germline CDR1 is MGHRA and CDR2 is YSYEKL. The CDR3 totals 15 residues. The V and J ends lost 1 base and 0 bases respectively, with 9 bases between them. The CDR3 DNA sequence: TGCGCCAGCAGCCAAGGGCCAAGAACTAACTATGGCTACACCTTC. This encodes CASSQGPRTNYGYTF.

The rearrangement joins TRBV5-4 to TRBJ2-7; 11 positions match TRBD2. CDR3 size: 15 residues. CDR1 and CDR2 (germline): SGHNT, YYREEE (reference sequence). V was pared by 4 bases and J by 3 bases, with 6 bases of the junction left unmatched. The DNA for the CDR3 is TGTGCCAGCAGCCGACCGGGACTAGCGGACTACGAGCAGTACTTC. It encodes CASSRPGLADYEQYF.

This clone appeared once. This chain links TRBV7-6 with TRBJ1-1, with 8 nucleotides matching TRBD1. Germline assignment: CDR1 SGHVS and CDR2 FNYEAQ. J gave up 4 bases and V 4 bases, and 17 bases lay outside the gene matches. The CDR3 loop spans 18 amino acids. Here the CDR3 reads CASSSQKILRGLGTEAFF. The CDR3 nucleotides read TGTGCCAGCAGCTCGCAAAAGATTCTCAGGGGGCTGGGCACTGAAGCTTTCTTT.

The rearrangement joins TRBV5-6 to TRBJ2-5; D possibly corresponds to TRBD2 (6 bases). Germline-derived CDR1 and CDR2 are SGHDT and YYEEEE. V was clipped by 4 bases and J by 5 bases, with 18 bases between them. The CDR3 consists of 15 residues. The CDR3 DNA sequence: TGTGCCAGCAGCCCGAGGAGGGTGGGGCTGGAGACCCAGTACTTC. It codes for CASSPRRVGLETQYF.